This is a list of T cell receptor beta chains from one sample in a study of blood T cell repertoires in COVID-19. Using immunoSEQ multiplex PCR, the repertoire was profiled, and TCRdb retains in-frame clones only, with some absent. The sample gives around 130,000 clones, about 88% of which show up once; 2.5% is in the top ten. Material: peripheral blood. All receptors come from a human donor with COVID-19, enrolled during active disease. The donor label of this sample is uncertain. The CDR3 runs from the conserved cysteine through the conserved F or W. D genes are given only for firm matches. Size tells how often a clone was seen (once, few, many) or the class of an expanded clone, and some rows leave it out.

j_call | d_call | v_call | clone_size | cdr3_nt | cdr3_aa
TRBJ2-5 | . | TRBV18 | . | TGTGCCAGCTCACCCCAACAGCAAGAGACCCAGTACTTC | CASSPQQQETQYF
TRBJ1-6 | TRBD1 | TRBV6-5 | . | TGTGCCAGCAGAAGAGGGACAGGGGGTGGTTCACCCCTCCACTTT | CASRRGTGGGSPLHF
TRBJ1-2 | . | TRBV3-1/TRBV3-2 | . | TGTGCCAGCAGCCAAGAGCCTACTGGCTACACCTTC | CASSQEPTGYTF
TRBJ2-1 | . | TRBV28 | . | TGTGCCAGCAGCGAGGACACCTATCCCGGGAATGAGCAGTTCTTC | CASSEDTYPGNEQFF
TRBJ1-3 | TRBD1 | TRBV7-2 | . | TGTGCCAGCAGCTTAAGCGTAGGGGGCTTTGGTGGAAACACCATATATTTT | CASSLSVGGFGGNTIYF
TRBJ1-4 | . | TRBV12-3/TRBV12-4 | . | TGTGCCAGCAGTTTACAGGGGTTTGAAAAACTGTTTTTT | CASSLQGFEKLFF
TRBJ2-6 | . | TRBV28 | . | TGTGCCAGCAGTTTTGCGGCAGGGCCTGGGGCCAACGTCCTGACTTTC | CASSFAAGPGANVLTF
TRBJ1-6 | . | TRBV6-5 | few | TGTGCCAGCAGTTACGTCAGGGCCAATTCACCCCTCCACTTT | CASSYVRANSPLHF
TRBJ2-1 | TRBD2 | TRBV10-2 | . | TGCGCCAGCAGTGAGTCTTACCTAGCGGGGCTATACAATGAGCAGTTCTTC | CASSESYLAGLYNEQFF
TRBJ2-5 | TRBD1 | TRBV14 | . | TGTGCCAGCAGCCAAGATTACCCAGGGACAGGGCCTGAAGAGACCCAGTACTTC | CASSQDYPGTGPEETQYF
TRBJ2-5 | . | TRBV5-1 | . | TGCGCCAGCAGCTTAGCTAGCGCAGTTGGCGAGACCCAGTACTTC | CASSLASAVGETQYF
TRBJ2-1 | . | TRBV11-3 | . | TGTGCCAGCAGCTCCCTACGCATGAGCTCCTACAATGAGCAGTTCTTC | CASSSLRMSSYNEQFF
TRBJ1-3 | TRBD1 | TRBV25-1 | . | TGTGCCAGCAGTGAGTCTATCGACAGGGGCTCTGGAAACACCATATATTTT | CASSESIDRGSGNTIYF
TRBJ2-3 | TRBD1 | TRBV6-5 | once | TGTGCCAGCAGCGACAGGGCGTTCACAGATACGCAGTATTTT | CASSDRAFTDTQYF
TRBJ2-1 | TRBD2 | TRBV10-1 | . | TGCGCCAGCAGTGAGTCGGGACTAGCGGGGGGGGAGCAGTTCTTC | CASSESGLAGGEQFF
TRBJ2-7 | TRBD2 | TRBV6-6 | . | TGTGCCAGCAGTCCCGCGGGGGGGGCGAGAGAGCAGTACTTC | CASSPAGGAREQYF
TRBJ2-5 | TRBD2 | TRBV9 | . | TGTGCCAGCAGCGTAGTGGGCCGGGGACTAGCGGGAGGGCTCGGGGAGACCCAGTACTTC | CASSVVGRGLAGGLGETQYF
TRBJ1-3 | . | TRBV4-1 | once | TGCGCCAGCAGCCAGAAGACTAGGGGATCTGGAAACACCATATATTTT | CASSQKTRGSGNTIYF
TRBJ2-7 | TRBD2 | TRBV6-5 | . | TGTGCCAGCAGTTACTCATCCAGCGGGGGCTACGAGCAGTACTTC | CASSYSSSGGYEQYF
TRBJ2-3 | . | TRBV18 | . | TGTGCCAGCTCACCACCTCCAGGGGACGATTCAGATACGCAGTATTTT | CASSPPPGDDSDTQYF
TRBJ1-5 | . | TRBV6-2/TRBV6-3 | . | TGTGCCAGCAGTCTAGGAGGGGCGGGCAATCAGCCCCAGCATTTT | CASSLGGAGNQPQHF
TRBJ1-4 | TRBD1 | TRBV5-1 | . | TGCGCCAGCAGCTTGGCGGGACAGGGTGAAAAACTGTTTTTT | CASSLAGQGEKLFF
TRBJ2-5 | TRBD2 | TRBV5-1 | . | TGCGCCAGCAGCCCGGGACTAGCGGGGTCATCTCGAGAGACCCAGTACTTC | CASSPGLAGSSRETQYF
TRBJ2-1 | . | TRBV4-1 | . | TGCGCCAGCAGCCAAGGTTCAGGAAAGAACGAGCAGTTCTTC | CASSQGSGKNEQFF
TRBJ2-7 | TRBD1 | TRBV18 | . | TGTGCCAGCTCACCAACTCAGGGGGCCTTCTACGAGCAGTACTTC | CASSPTQGAFYEQYF
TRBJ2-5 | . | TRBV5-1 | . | TGCGCCAGCAGCACGGCTCGGAAAATGAGGGAGACCCAGTACTTC | CASSTARKMRETQYF
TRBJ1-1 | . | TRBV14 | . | TGTGCCAGCAGCCAAGACAGTAACACTGAAGCTTTCTTT | CASSQDSNTEAFF
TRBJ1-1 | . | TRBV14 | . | TGTGCCAGCAGCCAAGATATCGGGGGAACGACTGAAGCTTTCTTT | CASSQDIGGTTEAFF
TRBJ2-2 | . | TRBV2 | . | TGTGCCAGCAGAGAACACGCCGCGGGTCTCGGGGAGCTGTTTTTT | CASREHAAGLGELFF
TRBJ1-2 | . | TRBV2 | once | TGTGCCAGCCGACGAATCGGGATCTATGGCTACACCTTC | CASRRIGIYGYTF
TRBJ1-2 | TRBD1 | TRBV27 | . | TGTGCCAGCAGACTTGGACAGGGCTATGGCTACACCTTC | CASRLGQGYGYTF
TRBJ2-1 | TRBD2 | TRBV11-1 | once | TGTGCCAGCAGCTTTCCTAGCGGGGGGGCCAATGAGCAGTTCTTC | CASSFPSGGANEQFF
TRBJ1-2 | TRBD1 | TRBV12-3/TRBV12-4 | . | TGTGCCAGCACCGGGACAGGACCTGGCTACACCTTC | CASTGTGPGYTF
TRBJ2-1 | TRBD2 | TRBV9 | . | TGTGCCAGCAGCGTTCTAGCGGGAGACGTCAATGAGCAGTTCTTC | CASSVLAGDVNEQFF
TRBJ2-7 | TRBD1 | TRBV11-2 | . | TGTGCCAGCAGCAGTCGGGACAGGGGCTCCTACGAGCAGTACTTC | CASSSRDRGSYEQYF
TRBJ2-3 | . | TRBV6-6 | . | TGTGCCAGCAGTTACTCAGGACAGCCCGGCACAGATACGCAGTATTTT | CASSYSGQPGTDTQYF
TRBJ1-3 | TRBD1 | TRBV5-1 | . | TGCGCCAGCAGCCCAGGGGGCGAGGGAAACACCATATATTTT | CASSPGGEGNTIYF
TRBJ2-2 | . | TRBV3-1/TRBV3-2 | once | TGTGCCAGCAGCCAGACGCGGGAAACCGGGGAGCTGTTTTTT | CASSQTRETGELFF
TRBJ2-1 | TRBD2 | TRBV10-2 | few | TGCGCCAGCAGTGAAGCTAGCGGGGTCGATGAGCAGTTCTTC | CASSEASGVDEQFF
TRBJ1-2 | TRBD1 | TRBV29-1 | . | TGCAGCGTTGAAAGGACAGGGGTTGGCTACACCTTC | CSVERTGVGYTF
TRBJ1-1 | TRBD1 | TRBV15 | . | TGTGCCACCAGCAGCGGCTACGGACAGGGTAGGGCTGAAGCTTTCTTT | CATSSGYGQGRAEAFF
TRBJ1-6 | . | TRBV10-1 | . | TGCGCCAGCAGTTCAGGGAGGAATTCACCCCTCCACTTT | CASSSGRNSPLHF
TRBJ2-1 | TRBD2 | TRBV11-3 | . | TGTGCCAGCAGCTTAGCGGGAGGGTACAATGAGCAGTTCTTC | CASSLAGGYNEQFF
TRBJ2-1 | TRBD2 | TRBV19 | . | TGTGCCAGTAGTATCTTGGGACTAGCGGGGGGGAGCTCCTACAATGAGCAGTTCTTC | CASSILGLAGGSSYNEQFF
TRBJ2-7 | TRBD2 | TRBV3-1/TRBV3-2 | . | TGTGCCAGCAGCCGGCTAGCGGGGGGAAACTACGAGCAGTACTTC | CASSRLAGGNYEQYF
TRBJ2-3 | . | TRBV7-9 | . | TGTGCCAGCAGCTTAGAGGGGGCAGATACGCAGTATTTT | CASSLEGADTQYF
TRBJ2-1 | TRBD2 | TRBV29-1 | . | TGCAGCGGGGGCAGGGAGGGTAATGAGCAGTTCTTC | CSGGREGNEQFF
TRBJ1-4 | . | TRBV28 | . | TGTGCCAGCAGTTCGACGGGTCGGGGTGAAAAACTGTTTTTT | CASSSTGRGEKLFF
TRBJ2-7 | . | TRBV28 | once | TGTGCCAGCAGCGGGGCCGGGAGCTCCTACGAGCAGTACTTC | CASSGAGSSYEQYF
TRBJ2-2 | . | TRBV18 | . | TGTGCCAGCTCACCCCCGGGACAAGACACCGGGGAGCTGTTTTTT | CASSPPGQDTGELFF
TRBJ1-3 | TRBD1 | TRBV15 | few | TGTGCCACCGCAGGGGGCCCTGGAAACACCATATATTTT | CATAGGPGNTIYF
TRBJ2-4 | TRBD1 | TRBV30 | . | TGTGCCTGGAAGGGGGCGGGAAACATTCAGTACTTC | CAWKGAGNIQYF
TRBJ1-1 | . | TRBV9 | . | TGTGCCAGCAGCGTAGAAACCACACTGGGAGGGGAAGCTTTCTTT | CASSVETTLGGEAFF
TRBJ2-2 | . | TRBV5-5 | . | TGTGCCAGCAGCTTGGTCGGGATCACCGGGGAGCTGTTTTTT | CASSLVGITGELFF
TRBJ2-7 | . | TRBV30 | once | TGTGCCTGGTGGGCTTGCTGGCGGGCTGGGACCTACGAGCAGTACTTC | CAWWACWRAGTYEQYF
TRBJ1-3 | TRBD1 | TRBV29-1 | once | TGCAGCGTTGGTATAGGGGGCGGCTCTGGAAACACCATATATTTT | CSVGIGGGSGNTIYF
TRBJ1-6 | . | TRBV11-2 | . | TGTGCCAGCAGCTTTGGGTTGTCAGGATCATCACCCCTCCACTTT | CASSFGLSGSSPLHF
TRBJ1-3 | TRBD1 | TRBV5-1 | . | TGCGCCAGCAGCAGGGGAGTGGGACAGTTCTCTGGAAACACCATATATTTT | CASSRGVGQFSGNTIYF
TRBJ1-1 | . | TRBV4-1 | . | TGCGCCAGCAGCCAGTTCACCAGTGGGGGCCGGAGCACTGAAGCTTTCTTT | CASSQFTSGGRSTEAFF